These 2 T cell receptor beta chains were sequenced from one sample in a study of shared clonotypes between healthy human individuals (dated by TCRdb to 2018 to 2021). Library preparation was by the immunoSEQ multiplex PCR assay. As stored in TCRdb, this immuneACCESS dataset retains in-frame rearrangements with V and J assigned. A fraction of the clones does not appear; measured against another copy, unresolved V genes explain less than half of the discrepancy, and the remainder lacks a known reason. The sample data list hundreds of thousands of clones, and around 77% of these were observed just once. In total, the top ten clones hold 12% of the sample. Sequencing was performed on PBMCs. The receptor source for this set is a woman in her thirties or forties in good health. Some clones in this sample may be carry-over from other donors' samples.

A remark on this clone: One base separates it from a far larger clone, so it is likely a read error. This chain joins TRBV5-6 and TRBJ2-5; the D call may be TRBD1 or TRBD2 (8 bases each). CDR1 and CDR2 (germline): SGHDT, YYEEEE. CDR3 length: 13 amino acids. The V gene lost 5 bases and the J gene lost 9 bases, with 17 bases spanning the gap. The CDR3 bases are TGTGCCAGCAGGGCCAGGGGGCGGGAGGCCCAGTACTTC. Its translation: CASRARGREAQYF.

This clone turned up a few times. The genes are TRBV28 and TRBJ2-7; tentatively, D is TRBD2 (6 bases). The V and J ends lost 8 bases and 3 bases respectively, with 11 bases between them. The CDR3 is 12 residues long. Germline CDR1 MDHEN, CDR2 SYDVKM. The CDR3 region has the DNA TGTGCCAGCGGTACTAGCAGCTACGAGCAGTACTTC. It is translated as CASGTSSYEQYF. Using reference TRBV28 and TRBJ2-7 for the parts outside the CDR3, the full variable domain is DVKVTQSSRYLVKRTGEKVFLECVQDMDHENMFWYRQDPGLGLRLIYFSYDVKMKEKGDIPEGYSVSREKKERFSLILESASTNQTSMYLCASGTSSYEQYFGPGTRLTVT.